What follows are 12 T cell receptor beta chains derived from one specimen sequenced in a study of shared clonotypes between healthy human individuals. Repertoires were generated with immunoSEQ multiplex PCR, while TCRdb's copy carries only in-frame clones and drops some. The data contain some 1 million clones, under 80% of them singletons. The sample was memory CD4+ T cells sorted from blood. The subset was: CD45RA-negative fraction. Source of these receptors: a man younger than 35 in good health.

The chain uses TRBV4-2 and TRBJ2-4; 7 bases agree with TRBD2. V lost 0 bases, J lost 0 bases, and 5 bases stayed unmatched. CDR1 and CDR2 from the germline V gene are LGHNA and YNFKEQ. This CDR3 spans 17 amino acids. CDR3 protein: CASSQDRGELAKNIQYF. The CDR3 nucleotides are TGTGCCAGCAGCCAAGATCGGGGGGAACTAGCCAAAAACATTCAGTACTTC.

The chain is built from TRBV4-1 and TRBJ1-1, with 7 bases identical to TRBD1. V dropped 0 bases and J dropped 6; count of bases not matched to a gene: 7. Germline V gene sequence: CDR1 MGHRA, CDR2 YSYEKL. The CDR3 covers 15 residues. CDR3 in amino acids: CASSQEIRGLSEAFF. Here the CDR3 DNA reads TGCGCCAGCAGCCAAGAGATAAGGGGGCTCTCTGAAGCTTTCTTT.

This chain joins TRBV18 and TRBJ1-1; D is uncertain. The V gene's germline CDR1 is KGHSH and CDR2 LQKENI. There are 14 residues in the CDR3. V shed 5 bases and J shed 2 bases, with 12 bases lying between them. The CDR3 is CASSYQRLNTEAFF. The CDR3 coding sequence is TGTGCCAGCTCATATCAGAGGCTTAACACTGAAGCTTTCTTT.

This clone came up a few times. The chain has TRBV2 and TRBJ1-1; D gene uncertain. V dropped 8 bases and J dropped 0 bases, with 13 bases sitting between them. This CDR3 comprises 14 residues. The V gene's germline CDR1 is SNHLY and CDR2 FYNNEI. The CDR3 nucleotides read TGTGCCAGCCAGACGGAGAGCCTGAACACTGAAGCTTTCTTT. This translates into CASQTESLNTEAFF.

Comments on this clone: Additional DNA sequences in this sample encode the identical CDR3. J is TRBJ1-1 and V is TRBV5-1; unclear D gene. V was clipped by 0 bases and J by 1 base, with 7 bases between them. The germline gives CDR1 SGHRS, CDR2 YFSETQ. CDR3 length equals 14 residues. This chain's CDR3 is CASSLDSSNTEAFF. In nucleotides, the CDR3 is TGCGCCAGCAGCTTGGATTCTTCGAACACTGAAGCTTTCTTT.

The V gene is TRBV7-2, the J gene TRBJ2-3; D may correspond to TRBD1 or TRBD2 (6 bases each). The CDR3 consists of 14 residues. Germline CDR1 SGHTA, CDR2 FQGNSA. The V and J ends lost 3 bases and 2 bases respectively, with 9 bases between them. CDR3 protein: CASSFRGPTDTQYF. As DNA, the CDR3 is TGTGCCAGCAGCTTCCGGGGGCCCACAGATACGCAGTATTTT.

The chain combines TRBV7-2 with TRBJ2-5, with D tentatively TRBD2 (6 bases). The CDR3 covers 16 residues. The ends were cut back, 6 bases at V and 4 bases at J, with 21 bases in the middle. Germline V gene lookup returns CDR1 SGHTA and CDR2 FQGNSA. Here the CDR3 reads CASSSLPRLVAETQYF. For the CDR3, the DNA is TGTGCCAGCAGTTCCCTCCCCCGACTAGTTGCAGAGACCCAGTACTTC.

The chain has TRBV2 and TRBJ2-7, with D tentatively TRBD2 (6 bases). The ends were cut back, 8 bases at V and 6 bases at J, with 14 bases in the middle. The CDR3 has 12 residues. The germline V gene has CDR1 SNHLY and CDR2 FYNNEI. CDR3 in amino acids: CASGGFRREQYF. CDR3 DNA sequence: TGTGCCAGCGGGGGGTTCCGTCGCGAGCAGTACTTC.

This clone was seen a single time. The gene calls are TRBV27 and TRBJ2-7; D perhaps matches TRBD2 (5 bases). Trimming took off 5 bases at V and 2 bases at J, with 13 bases between the two ends. Germline-derived CDR1 and CDR2 are MNHEY and SMNVEV (reference sequence). The CDR3 loop spans 14 amino acids. The CDR3 nucleotides read TGTGCCAGCAGTGGACTTGGTGAGCCCTACGAGCAGTACTTC. Its protein product is CASSGLGEPYEQYF.

In its sample, this clone was seen a few times. The V and J genes are TRBV27 and TRBJ1-6, with D tentatively TRBD1 (6 bases). Trimming removed 6 bases at V and 6 bases at J, with 21 bases between. The CDR3 consists of 17 residues. Per the germline V gene, CDR1 is MNHEY and CDR2 is SMNVEV (reference sequence). The CDR3: CASRTTGQIESNSPLHF. DNA of the CDR3: TGTGCCAGCAGGACGACCGGACAGATCGAGAGTAATTCACCCCTCCACTTT.

The chain is built from TRBV9 and TRBJ2-5; no clear D gene. CDR1 and CDR2 (germline): SGDLS, YYNGEE. CDR3 size: 13 residues. Trimming cost V 0 bases and J 7 bases, with 10 bases left between them. The CDR3 sequence: CASSVGVATTQYF. DNA of the CDR3: TGTGCCAGCAGCGTAGGGGTAGCTACGACCCAGTACTTC.

This clone was found a few times. The chain combines TRBV19 with TRBJ1-4; D not certain. Germline lookup yields CDR1 LNHDA and CDR2 SQIVND (reference sequence). V dropped 10 bases and J dropped 5 bases, with 17 bases sitting between them. CDR3 length: 14 residues. CDR3 region: CATKRTRGNEKLFF. Here the CDR3 DNA reads TGTGCCACCAAGCGGACCCGAGGGAATGAAAAACTGTTTTTT.